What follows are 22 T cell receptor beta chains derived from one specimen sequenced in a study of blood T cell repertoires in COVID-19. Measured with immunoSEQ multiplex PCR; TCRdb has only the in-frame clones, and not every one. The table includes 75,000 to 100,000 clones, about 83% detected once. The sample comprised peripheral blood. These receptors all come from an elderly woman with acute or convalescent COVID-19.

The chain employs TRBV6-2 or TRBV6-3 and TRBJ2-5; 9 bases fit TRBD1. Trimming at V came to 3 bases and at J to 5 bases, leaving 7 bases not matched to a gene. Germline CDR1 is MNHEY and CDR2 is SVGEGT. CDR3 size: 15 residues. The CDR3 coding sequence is TGTGCCAGCAGTTATTTACAGGGGGCTTGGGAGACCCAGTACTTC. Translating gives CASSYLQGAWETQYF.

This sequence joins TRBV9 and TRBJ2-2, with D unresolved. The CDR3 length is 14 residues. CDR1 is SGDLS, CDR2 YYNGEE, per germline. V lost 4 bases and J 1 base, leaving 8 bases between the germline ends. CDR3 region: CASSPHKNTGELFF. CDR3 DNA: TGTGCCAGCAGCCCTCACAAGAACACCGGGGAGCTGTTTTTT.

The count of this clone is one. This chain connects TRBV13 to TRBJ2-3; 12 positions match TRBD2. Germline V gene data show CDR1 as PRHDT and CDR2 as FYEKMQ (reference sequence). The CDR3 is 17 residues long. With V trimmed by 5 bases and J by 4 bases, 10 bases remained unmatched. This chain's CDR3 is CASSGRRTSGAPDTQYF. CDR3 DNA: TGTGCCAGCAGCGGTAGAAGGACTAGCGGGGCCCCAGATACGCAGTATTTT.

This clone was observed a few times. The CDR3 coding sequence is TGTGCCAGCAGTGACCGGCGAACACTAGGCAATGAGCAGTTCTTC. It yields the protein CASSDRRTLGNEQFF. The rearrangement links TRBV2 to TRBJ2-1; TRBD2 might be the D (5 bases). CDR3 size: 15 residues. From germline, CDR1 is SNHLY and CDR2 FYNNEI. The V gene lost 3 bases and the J gene lost 6 bases, with 15 bases spanning the gap. Using reference TRBV2 and TRBJ2-1 for the parts outside the CDR3, the full variable domain is EPEVTQTPSHQVTQMGQEVILRCVPISNHLYFYWYRQILGQKVEFLVSFYNNEISEKSEIFDDQFSVERPDGSNFTLKIRSTKLEDSAMYFCASSDRRTLGNEQFFGPGTRLTVL.

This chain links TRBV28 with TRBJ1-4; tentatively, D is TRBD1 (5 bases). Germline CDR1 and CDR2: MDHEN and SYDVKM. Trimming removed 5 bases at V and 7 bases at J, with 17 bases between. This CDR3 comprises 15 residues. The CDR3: CASSPAGQRAEKLFF. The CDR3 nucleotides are TGTGCCAGCAGTCCTGCCGGACAACGCGCTGAAAAACTGTTTTTT.

CDR3 sequence: CASSSAASGYTF. The CDR3 DNA reads as TGTGCCAGCAGTTCGGCGGCTTCTGGCTACACCTTC. The V gene is TRBV27, the J gene TRBJ1-2; no definite D call. V shed 4 bases and J shed 7 bases, with 10 bases lying between them. From germline, CDR1 is MNHEY and CDR2 SMNVEV (reference sequence). The CDR3 runs 12 residues.

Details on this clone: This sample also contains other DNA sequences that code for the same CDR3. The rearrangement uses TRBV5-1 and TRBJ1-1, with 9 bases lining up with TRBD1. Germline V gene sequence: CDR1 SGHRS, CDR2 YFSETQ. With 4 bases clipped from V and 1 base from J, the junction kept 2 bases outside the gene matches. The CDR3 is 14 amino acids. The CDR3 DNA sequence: TGCGCCAGCAGCCCGGGACAGGGGAACACTGAAGCTTTCTTT. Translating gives CASSPGQGNTEAFF.

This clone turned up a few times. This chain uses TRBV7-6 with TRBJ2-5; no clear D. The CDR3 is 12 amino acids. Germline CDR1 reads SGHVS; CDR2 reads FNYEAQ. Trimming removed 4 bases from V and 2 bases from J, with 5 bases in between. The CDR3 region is CASSSRQETQYF. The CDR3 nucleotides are TGTGCCAGCAGCTCGCGTCAAGAGACCCAGTACTTC.

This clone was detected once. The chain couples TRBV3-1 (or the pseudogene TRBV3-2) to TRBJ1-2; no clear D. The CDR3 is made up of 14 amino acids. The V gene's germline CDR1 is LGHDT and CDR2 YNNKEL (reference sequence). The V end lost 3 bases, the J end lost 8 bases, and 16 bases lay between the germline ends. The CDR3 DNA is TGTGCCAGCAGCCATAGCAGCCTAGGTAGAGGCTACACCTTC. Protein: CASSHSSLGRGYTF.

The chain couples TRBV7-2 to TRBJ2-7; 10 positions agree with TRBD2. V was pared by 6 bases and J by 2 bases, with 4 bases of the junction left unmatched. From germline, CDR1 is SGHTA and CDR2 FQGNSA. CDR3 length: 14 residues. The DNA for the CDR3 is TGTGCCAGCAGTTTACTAGCGGGAACCTACGAGCAGTACTTC. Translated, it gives CASSLLAGTYEQYF.

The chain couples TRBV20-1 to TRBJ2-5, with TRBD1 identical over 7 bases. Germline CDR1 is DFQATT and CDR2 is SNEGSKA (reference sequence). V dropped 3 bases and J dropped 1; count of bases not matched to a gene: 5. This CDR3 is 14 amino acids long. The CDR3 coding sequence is TGCAGTGCTAGTCCCGGGACAGTCCAAGAGACCCAGTACTTC. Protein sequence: CSASPGTVQETQYF.

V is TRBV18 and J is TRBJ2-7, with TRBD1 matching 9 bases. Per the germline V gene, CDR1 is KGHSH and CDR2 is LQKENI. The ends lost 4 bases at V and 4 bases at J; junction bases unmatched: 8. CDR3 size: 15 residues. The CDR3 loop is CASSLGTGPFYEQYF. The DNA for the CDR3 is TGTGCCAGCTCACTCGGGACAGGGCCATTTTACGAGCAGTACTTC. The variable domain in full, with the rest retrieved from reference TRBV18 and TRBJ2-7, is NAGVMQNPRHLVRRRGQEARLRCSPMKGHSHVYWYRQLPEEGLKFMVYLQKENIIDESGMPKERFSAEFPKEGPSILRIQQVVRGDSAAYFCASSLGTGPFYEQYFGPGTRLTVT.

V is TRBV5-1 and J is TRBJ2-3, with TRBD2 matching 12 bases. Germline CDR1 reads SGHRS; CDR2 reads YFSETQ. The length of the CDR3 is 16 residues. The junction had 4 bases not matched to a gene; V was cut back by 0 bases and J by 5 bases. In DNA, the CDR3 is TGCGCCAGCAGCTTGGGTACTAGCGGGAGGCAAGATACGCAGTATTTT. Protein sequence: CASSLGTSGRQDTQYF.

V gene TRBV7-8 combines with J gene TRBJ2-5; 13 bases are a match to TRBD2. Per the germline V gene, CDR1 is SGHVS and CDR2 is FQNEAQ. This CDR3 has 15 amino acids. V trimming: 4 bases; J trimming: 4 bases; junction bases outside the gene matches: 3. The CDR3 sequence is CASSWRLAGGETQYF. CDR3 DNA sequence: TGTGCCAGCAGCTGGAGACTAGCGGGAGGAGAGACCCAGTACTTC.

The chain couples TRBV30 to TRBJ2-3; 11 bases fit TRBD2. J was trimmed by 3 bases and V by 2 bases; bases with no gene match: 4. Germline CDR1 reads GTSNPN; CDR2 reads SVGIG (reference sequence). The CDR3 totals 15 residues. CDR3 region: CAWSPIAGGTDTQYF. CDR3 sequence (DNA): TGTGCCTGGAGTCCCATAGCGGGGGGGACAGATACGCAGTATTTT.

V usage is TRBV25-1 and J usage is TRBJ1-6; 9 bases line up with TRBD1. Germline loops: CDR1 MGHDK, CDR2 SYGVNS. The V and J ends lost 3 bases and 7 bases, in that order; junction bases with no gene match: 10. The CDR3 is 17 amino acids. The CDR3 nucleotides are TGTGCCAGCAGTGAGGGGTCGGGGACAGGGTCGAATTCACCCCTCCACTTT. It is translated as CASSEGSGTGSNSPLHF.

The CDR3 DNA reads TGTGCCAGCAGCGTACAGGACAGGGCTATGAACACTGAAGCTTTCTTT. Translating it yields CASSVQDRAMNTEAFF. The rearrangement uses TRBV9 and TRBJ1-1; 8 nucleotides align to TRBD1. V gave up 1 base and J gave up 0 bases; unmatched junction bases: 5. Looked up from germline, CDR1 is SGDLS and CDR2 is YYNGEE. The CDR3 is 16 residues long. Complete variable domain (other parts from reference TRBV9 and TRBJ1-1): DSGVTQTPKHLITATGQRVTLRCSPRSGDLSVYWYQQSLDQGLQFLIQYYNGEERAKGNILERFSAQQFPDLHSELNLSSLELGDSALYFCASSVQDRAMNTEAFFGQGTRLTVV.

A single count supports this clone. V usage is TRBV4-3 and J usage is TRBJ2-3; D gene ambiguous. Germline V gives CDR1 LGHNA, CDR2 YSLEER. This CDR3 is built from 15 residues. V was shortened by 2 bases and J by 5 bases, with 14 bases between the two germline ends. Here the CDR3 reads CASSQISSRRDTQYF. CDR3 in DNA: TGCGCCAGCAGCCAAATCTCGTCTAGGAGAGATACGCAGTATTTT.

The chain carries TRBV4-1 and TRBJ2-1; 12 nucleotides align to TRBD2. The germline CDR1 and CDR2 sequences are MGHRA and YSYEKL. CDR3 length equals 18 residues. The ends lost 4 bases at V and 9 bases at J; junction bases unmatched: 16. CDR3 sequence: CASSPSASGRAYDSEQFF. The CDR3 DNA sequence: TGCGCCAGCAGCCCCTCGGCTAGCGGGAGGGCCTATGATTCTGAGCAGTTCTTC.

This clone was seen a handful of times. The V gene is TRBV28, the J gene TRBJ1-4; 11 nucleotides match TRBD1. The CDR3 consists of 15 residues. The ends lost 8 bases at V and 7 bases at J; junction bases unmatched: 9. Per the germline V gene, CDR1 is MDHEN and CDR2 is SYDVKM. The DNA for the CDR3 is TGTGCCAGCCAACACGGGGGACAGGGGGGTGAAAAACTGTTTTTT. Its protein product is CASQHGGQGGEKLFF.

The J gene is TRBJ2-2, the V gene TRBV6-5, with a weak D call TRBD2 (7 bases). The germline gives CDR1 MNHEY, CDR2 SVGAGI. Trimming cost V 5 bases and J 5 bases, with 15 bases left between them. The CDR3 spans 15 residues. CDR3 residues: CASSRGLGGTGELFF. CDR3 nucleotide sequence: TGTGCCAGCAGTCGTGGACTAGGGGGAACCGGGGAGCTGTTTTTT.

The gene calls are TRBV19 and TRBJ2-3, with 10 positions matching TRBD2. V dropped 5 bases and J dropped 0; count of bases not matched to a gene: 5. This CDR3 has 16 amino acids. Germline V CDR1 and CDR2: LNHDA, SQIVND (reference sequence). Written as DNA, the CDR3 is TGTGCCAGTAGTGTCGGACTAGCGGATAGCACAGATACGCAGTATTTT. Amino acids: CASSVGLADSTDTQYF.